The 3 T cell receptor beta chains in this list originate from one sample, sequenced in a study of T cell repertoires in ileal Crohn's disease. Produced via immunoSEQ multiplex PCR; TCRdb's table is partial and in-frame only. The data show some 15,000 clones, with approximately 80% seen just once and approximately 6.4% held by the top ten. Sequenced input: ileal tissue. These receptor sequences come from an adult with Crohn's disease.

This chain connects TRBV4-2 to TRBJ2-5; D unclear. The germline V gene encodes CDR1 LGHNA and CDR2 YNFKEQ. Trimming stripped 4 bases from V and 1 base from J, with 10 bases between. CDR3 length equals 14 residues. The CDR3: CASSPRGGQETQYF. The CDR3 region has the DNA TGTGCCAGCAGCCCCCGCGGCGGCCAAGAGACCCAGTACTTC.

The J gene is TRBJ2-1, the V gene TRBV5-4, with D unresolved. The CDR3 runs to 13 residues. V dropped 4 bases and J dropped 6 bases, with 11 bases sitting between them. The V gene's germline CDR1 is SGHNT and CDR2 YYREEE (reference sequence). The CDR3 bases are TGTGCCAGCAGCCCTGGCATATCCAATGAGCAGTTCTTC. As protein: CASSPGISNEQFF.

V gene TRBV6-5 combines with J gene TRBJ2-7, with a weak D call TRBD1 (5 bases). This CDR3 has 16 amino acids. The ends were cut back, 0 bases at V and 5 bases at J, with 17 bases in the middle. Germline CDR1 MNHEY, CDR2 SVGAGI. The CDR3 coding sequence is TGTGCCAGCAGTTACTCGATCGGGCAGGGTATCCACGAGCAGTACTTC. Protein product: CASSYSIGQGIHEQYF.